The present TCR beta chain was sequenced within a study of cytomegalovirus exposure and HLA in healthy donors. For the study at large: Earlier sequencing of some 180 million T cells yielded about 120 million unique TCR beta sequences. Study conclusions and caveats: The likely origin of a cluster of highly shared sequence variants was a sequencing artifact. Rare TCR sequences predominated, though certain public TCRs were found in many donors. For TCR beta chains, V- and J-gene trimming was later linked to a missense DCLRE1C variant.

The length of the CDR3 is 15 residues. The trim removed 3 bases at V and 6 bases at J, leaving 5 bases unmatched. Germline V lookup: CDR1 LNHDA, CDR2 SQIVND (reference sequence). Concerning this clone itself: No antigen is known for it.

13 Jbeta primers and 60 Vbeta primers were used for the PCR. Data came from immunoSEQ multiplex PCR; TCRdb stores just in-frame clones and leaves some out. In the table there are under 250,000 clones, 65% to 90% of which are singletons. This TCR derives from a woman between 50 and 59 years old in good health and CMV-seronegative. This chain links TRBV19 with TRBJ1-1; TRBD1 matches at 12 bases. Specimen: PBMCs. CDR3 sequence: CASSMGQGAAAEAFF. The CDR3 nucleotides read TGTGCCAGTAGTATGGGACAGGGGGCGGCGGCTGAAGCTTTCTTT. The variable domain in full, completed from reference TRBV19 and TRBJ1-1, reads DGGITQSPKYLFRKEGQNVTLSCEQNLNHDAMYWYRQDPGQGLRLIYYSQIVNDFQKGDIAEGYSVSREKKESFPLTVTSAQKNPTAFYLCASSMGQGAAAEAFFGQGTRLTVV.